The present T cell receptor (beta chain) was sequenced within a study of blood T cell repertoires in COVID-19. Germline V gene sequence: CDR1 SGHDN, CDR2 FVKESK. The CDR3 loop spans 18 amino acids. With 2 bases removed from V and 1 base from J, the gap between germline ends came to 20 bases. Authors' analysis steps: Reference gene primers were amplified, and this amplification served to estimate nucleated cell counts. Clones were sequenced by immunoSEQ multiplex PCR, and TCRdb holds only the in-frame ones, with some missing. V and J calls and clone size are given by that table; D and trimming were obtained from the DNA. The sample contains under 250,000 clones, 75% to 90% of which appear only once.

V is TRBV14 and J is TRBJ1-2; possibly TRBD1 for D (5 bases). The sequence derives from a young woman in a cohort exposed to, infected with or recovered from COVID-19 (not recorded which). The sequenced sample consisted of PBMCs or T cells enriched from blood (not recorded which). Here the CDR3 DNA reads TGTGCCAGCAGCCAAAAAGGACCAAATCAGGGTATTAACTATGGCTACACCTTC. This sequence encodes CASSQKGPNQGINYGYTF. Looking up the rest from reference TRBV14 and TRBJ1-2 gives the full variable domain: EAGVTQFPSHSVIEKGQTVTLRCDPISGHDNLYWYRRVMGKEIKFLLHFVKESKQDESGMPNNRFLAERTGGTYSTLKVQPAELEDSGVYFCASSQKGPNQGINYGYTFGSGTRLTVV.